A single T cell receptor beta chain is shown here with its context. J gave up 5 bases and V 4 bases, and 0 bases lay outside the gene matches. CDR1 SGHNT and CDR2 YYREEE come from the germline V gene (reference sequence). This CDR3 contains 12 residues. The sample belongs to a study of blood T cell repertoires in COVID-19. As for the study in general: Whether acute or convalescent, the COVID-19 samples came from the United States, Italy and Spain. PBMCs, B-cell-depleted T cells, or T cells provided the cDNA or gDNA that made up the material.

Using immunoSEQ multiplex PCR, the repertoire was profiled, and TCRdb retains in-frame clones only, with some absent. The table records 100,000 to 120,000 clones, around four fifths of them present only once. The source is a woman between 35 and 50 years old with acute or convalescent COVID-19. Sequenced sample: peripheral blood. This chain joins TRBV5-4 and TRBJ1-2; 9 bases are a match to TRBD1. The CDR3 sequence: CASSGQGYGYTF. DNA for the CDR3: TGTGCCAGCAGCGGACAGGGGTATGGCTACACCTTC. The complete variable domain, with remaining parts taken from reference TRBV5-4 and TRBJ1-2, reads ETGVTQSPTHLIKTRGQQVTLRCSSQSGHNTVSWYQQALGQGPQFIFQYYREEENGRGNFPPRFSGLQFPNYSSELNVNALELDDSALYLCASSGQGYGYTFGSGTRLTVV.